Sequencing of this T cell receptor beta chain was carried out in a study of control samples from healthy donors and cancer patients. The protocol was immunoSEQ multiplex PCR, while the TCRdb copy is restricted to in-frame clones and leaves out a portion. Among about 41,000 clones listed, roughly 94% were seen once. CDR1 and CDR2 from the germline V gene are MNHEY and SMNVEV (reference sequence). CDR3 size: 15 residues. With 4 bases removed from V and 1 base from J, the gap between germline ends came to 14 bases. This chain uses TRBV27 with TRBJ2-7, with a possible D match to TRBD1 (6 bases). The receptor comes from a man aged 55 to 70 in good health. Sequencing used blood. CDR3 loop: CASSSPGQPSYEQYF. CDR3 DNA sequence: TGTGCCAGCAGTTCTCCGGGACAACCTTCCTACGAGCAGTACTTC.